This T cell receptor beta chain stems from a study of blood T cell repertoires in COVID-19. Study-level information: COVID-19 samples collected from the United States, Italy and Spain covered acute and convalescent phases. T cells, B-cell-depleted T cells, or PBMCs provided the cDNA or gDNA that served as material.

This table comes from immunoSEQ multiplex PCR, and its TCRdb copy is limited to in-frame clones, with some not included. The table lists about 220,000 clones, more than 65% of them singletons. V lost 0 bases, J lost 8 bases, and 13 bases lay in between. Germline values: CDR1 LNHNV, CDR2 YYDKDF (reference sequence). The CDR3 covers 15 residues. Source material: peripheral blood. The clonotype was recovered from a woman of 80 years or more with acute or convalescent COVID-19. This chain uses TRBV15 with TRBJ1-4, with D maybe TRBD1 (5 bases). The CDR3 protein is CATSREEIRGEKLFF. Written as DNA, the CDR3 is TGTGCCACCAGCAGAGAAGAGATACGGGGGGAAAAACTGTTTTTT.